This record looks at one TCR beta chain sequence and its context. The table came from immunoSEQ multiplex PCR; TCRdb's copy has only in-frame clones and leaves some out. The data hold about 54,000 clones, with approximately 85% observed a single time. These data originate in a study of OX40 agonist ivuxolimab in advanced cancers. This specimen consisted of CD4+ or CD8+ T cells sorted from blood, obtained in a trial of the OX40 agonist ivuxolimab. This TCR derives from an adult with an advanced solid tumor such as melanoma, head and neck, liver or kidney cancer.

DNA of the CDR3: TGTGCCTGGAGTAGGGTTGGGTGGGCGAGCAACGAGCAGTACTTC. It specifies CAWSRVGWASNEQYF. V gene TRBV30 combines with J gene TRBJ2-7, with no clear D. CDR3 size: 15 residues. Germline lookup yields CDR1 GTSNPN and CDR2 SVGIG (reference sequence). V lost 2 bases and J lost 5, with 19 bases in between.